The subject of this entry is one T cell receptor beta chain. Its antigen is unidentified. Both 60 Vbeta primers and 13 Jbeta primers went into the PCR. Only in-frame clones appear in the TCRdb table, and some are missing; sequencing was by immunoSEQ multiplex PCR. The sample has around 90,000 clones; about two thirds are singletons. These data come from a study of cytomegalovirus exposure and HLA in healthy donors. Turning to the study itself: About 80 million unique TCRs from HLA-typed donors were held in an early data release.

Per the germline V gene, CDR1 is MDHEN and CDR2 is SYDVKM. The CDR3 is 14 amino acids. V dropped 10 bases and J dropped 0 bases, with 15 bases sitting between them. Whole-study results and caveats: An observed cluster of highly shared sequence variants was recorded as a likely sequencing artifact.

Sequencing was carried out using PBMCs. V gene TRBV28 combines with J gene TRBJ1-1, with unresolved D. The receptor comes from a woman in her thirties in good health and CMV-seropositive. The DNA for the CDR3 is TGTGCCACCCATTTGGGGAGTTTGAACACTGAAGCTTTCTTT. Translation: CATHLGSLNTEAFF.